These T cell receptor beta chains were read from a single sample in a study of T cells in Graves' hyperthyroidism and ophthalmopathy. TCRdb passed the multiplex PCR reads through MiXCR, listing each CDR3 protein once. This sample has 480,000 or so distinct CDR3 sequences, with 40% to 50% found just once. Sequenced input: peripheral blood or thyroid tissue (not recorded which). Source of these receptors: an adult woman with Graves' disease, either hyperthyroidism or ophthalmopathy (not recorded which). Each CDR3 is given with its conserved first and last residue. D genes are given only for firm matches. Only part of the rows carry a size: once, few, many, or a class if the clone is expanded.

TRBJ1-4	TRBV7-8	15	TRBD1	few	TGTGCCAGCAGCGACCAGGGGGCGCATGGTGAAAAACTGTTTTTT	CASSDQGAHGEKLFF
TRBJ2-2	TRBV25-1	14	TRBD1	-	TGTGCCACCCCCGACAGGGGGAAGTCCGGGGAGCTGTTTTTT	CATPDRGKSGELFF
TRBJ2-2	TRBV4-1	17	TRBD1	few	TGCAGCGCGGTACTCCGGGACAGGGGCTCGGGGGCCGGGGAGCTGTTTTTT	CSAVLRDRGSGAGELFF
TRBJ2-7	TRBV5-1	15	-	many	TGCGCCAGCAGCGGGATCTCGTACTCCTCCTACGAGCAGTACTTC	CASSGISYSSYEQYF
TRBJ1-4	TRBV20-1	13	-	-	TGCAGTGCCACCGGGGGAGCGAGTGAAAAACTGTTTTTT	CSATGGASEKLFF
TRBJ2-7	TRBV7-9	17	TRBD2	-	TGTGCCAGCAGCTTATTACTGACTAGCGGACTATCCTACGAGCAGTACTTC	CASSLLLTSGLSYEQYF
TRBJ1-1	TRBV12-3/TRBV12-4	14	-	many	TGTGCCAGCAGTTCTCAGTCGCTCAGCACTGAAGCTTTCTTT	CASSSQSLSTEAFF
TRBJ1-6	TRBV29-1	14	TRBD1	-	TGCAGCGTCGCGGACAGGGGAGGGAGTTCACCCCTCCACTTT	CSVADRGGSSPLHF
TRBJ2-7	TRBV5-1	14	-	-	TGCGCCAGCAGCTTGGCCTCCGGCAACAACGAGCAGTACTTC	CASSLASGNNEQYF
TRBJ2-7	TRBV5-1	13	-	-	TGCGCCAGCAGCTTGGGGGACATTTACGAGCAGTACTTC	CASSLGDIYEQYF
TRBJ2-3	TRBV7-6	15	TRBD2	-	TGTGCCAGCAGCCCGTGGACTAGCGCGACAGATACGCAGTATTTT	CASSPWTSATDTQYF
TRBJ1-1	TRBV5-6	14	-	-	TGTGCCAGCAGCGTGCGCGGGGCGAACACTGAAGCTTTCTTT	CASSVRGANTEAFF
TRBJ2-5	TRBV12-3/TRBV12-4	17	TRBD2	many	TGTGCCAGCAGTCTAACCCTAGCGGGAGGGCCCAAAGAGACCCAGTACTTC	CASSLTLAGGPKETQYF
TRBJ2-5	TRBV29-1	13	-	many	TGCAGCACTACGACTTGGGATCTAGAGACCCAGTACTTC	CSTTTWDLETQYF
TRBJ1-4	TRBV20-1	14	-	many	TGCAGTGCTAGAGACCCCGGACAGCCAGAAAAACTGTTTTTT	CSARDPGQPEKLFF
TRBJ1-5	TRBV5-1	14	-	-	TGCACCAGCAGCTTGGGGCAGGCGGGACAGCCCCAGCATTTT	CTSSLGQAGQPQHF
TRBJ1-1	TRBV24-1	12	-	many	TGTGCCACCAGTGATTTCGGCACTGAAGCTTTCTTT	CATSDFGTEAFF
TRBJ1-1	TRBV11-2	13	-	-	TGTGCCAGCAGCGCATTCGGGGACACTGAAGCTTTCTTT	CASSAFGDTEAFF
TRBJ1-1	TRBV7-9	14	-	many	TGTGCCAGCAGCTTAGCGAGAGGGAGCACTGAAGCTTTCTTT	CASSLARGSTEAFF
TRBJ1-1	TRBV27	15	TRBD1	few	TGTGCCAGCAGTACCGGGACAGGCCGGAACACTGAAGCTTTCTTT	CASSTGTGRNTEAFF
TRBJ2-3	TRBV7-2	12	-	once	TGTGCCAGCAGCCGGGACCAAGGGTCGCAGTATTTT	CASSRDQGSQYF
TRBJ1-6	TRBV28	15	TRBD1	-	TGTGCCAGCAGTTTTTTAAGGACAGGCTATTCACCCCTCCACTTT	CASSFLRTGYSPLHF
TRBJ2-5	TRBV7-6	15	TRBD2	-	TGTGCCAGCAGCTTAGGGGCAGCGGGAGTAGGGACCCAGTACTTC	CASSLGAAGVGTQYF
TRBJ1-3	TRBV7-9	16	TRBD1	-	TGTGCCAGCAGCGAATGGACAGGGACAGCTCAAAACACCATATATTTT	CASSEWTGTAQNTIYF
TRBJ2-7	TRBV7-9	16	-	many	TGTGCCAGCAGCTTAGGAATCTCGCTATCAACCTACGAGCAGTACTTC	CASSLGISLSTYEQYF
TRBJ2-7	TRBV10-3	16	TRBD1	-	TGTGCCATCAGTGGGCAACCCGGGACAGATAAATACGAGCAGTACTTC	CAISGQPGTDKYEQYF
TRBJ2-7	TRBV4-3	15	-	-	TGCGCCAGCAGCCAAGATCGCCGTAGCTCCTACGAGCAGTACTTC	CASSQDRRSSYEQYF
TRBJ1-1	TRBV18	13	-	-	TGTGCCAGCTCTCAGTCCACGAACACTGAAGCTTTCTTT	CASSQSTNTEAFF
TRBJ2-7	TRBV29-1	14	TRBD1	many	TGCAGCGCCCGACAGGGACCCCTATCCTACGAGCAGTACTTC	CSARQGPLSYEQYF
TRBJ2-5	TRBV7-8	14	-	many	TGTGCCAGCAGCTTTTCTGAAGCTCAAGAGACCCAGTACTTC	CASSFSEAQETQYF
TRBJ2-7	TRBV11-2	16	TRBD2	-	TGTGCCAGCAGCGTTAGCGGGGGGACCACCGCCTACGAGCAGTACTTC	CASSVSGGTTAYEQYF
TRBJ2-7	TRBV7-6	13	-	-	TGTGCCAGCAGCTTAGCCGACAGTGGCGAGCAGTACTTC	CASSLADSGEQYF
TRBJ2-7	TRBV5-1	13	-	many	TGCGCCAGCAGCTTGCAGGCAGGCTACGAGCAGTACTTC	CASSLQAGYEQYF